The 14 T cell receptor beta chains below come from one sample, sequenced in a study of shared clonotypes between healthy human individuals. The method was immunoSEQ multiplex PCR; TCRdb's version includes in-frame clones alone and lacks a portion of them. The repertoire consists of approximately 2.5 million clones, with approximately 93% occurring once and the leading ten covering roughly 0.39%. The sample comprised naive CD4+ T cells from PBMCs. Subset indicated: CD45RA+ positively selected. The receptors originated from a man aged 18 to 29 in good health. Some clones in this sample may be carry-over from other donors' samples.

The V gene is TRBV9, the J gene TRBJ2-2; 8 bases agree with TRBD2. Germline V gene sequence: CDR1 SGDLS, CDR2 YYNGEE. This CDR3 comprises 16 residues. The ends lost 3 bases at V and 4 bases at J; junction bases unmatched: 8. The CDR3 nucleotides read TGTGCCAGCAGCGCCCCGGGAGGGAGGGGCACCGGGGAGCTGTTTTTT. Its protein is CASSAPGGRGTGELFF.

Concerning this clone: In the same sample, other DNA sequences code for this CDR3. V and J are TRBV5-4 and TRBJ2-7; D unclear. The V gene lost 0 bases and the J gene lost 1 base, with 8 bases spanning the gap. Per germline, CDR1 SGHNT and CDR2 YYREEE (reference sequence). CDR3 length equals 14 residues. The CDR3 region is CASSLGLGSYEQYF. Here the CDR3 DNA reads TGTGCCAGCAGCTTGGGGCTGGGATCCTACGAGCAGTACTTC.

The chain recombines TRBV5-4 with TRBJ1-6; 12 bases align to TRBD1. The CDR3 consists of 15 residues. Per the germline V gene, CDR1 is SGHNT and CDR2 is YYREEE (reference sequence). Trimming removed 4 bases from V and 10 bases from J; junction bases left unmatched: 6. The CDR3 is CASSRDRGPGSPLHF. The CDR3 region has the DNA TGTGCCAGCAGCCGGGACAGGGGGCCAGGGTCACCCCTCCACTTT.

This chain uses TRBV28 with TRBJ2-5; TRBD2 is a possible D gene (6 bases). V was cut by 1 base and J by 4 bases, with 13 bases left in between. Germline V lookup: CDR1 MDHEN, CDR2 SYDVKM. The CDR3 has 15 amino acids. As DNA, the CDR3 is TGTGCCAGCAGTTTATCTCGCCGAGCGGGAGAGACCCAGTACTTC. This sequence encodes CASSLSRRAGETQYF.

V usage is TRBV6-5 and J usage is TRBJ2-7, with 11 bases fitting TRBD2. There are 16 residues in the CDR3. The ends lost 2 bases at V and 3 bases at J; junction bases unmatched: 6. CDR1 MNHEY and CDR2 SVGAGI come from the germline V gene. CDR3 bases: TGTGCCAGCAGTTACCTTACTAGCGGGAGAGTCTACGAGCAGTACTTC. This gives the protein CASSYLTSGRVYEQYF.

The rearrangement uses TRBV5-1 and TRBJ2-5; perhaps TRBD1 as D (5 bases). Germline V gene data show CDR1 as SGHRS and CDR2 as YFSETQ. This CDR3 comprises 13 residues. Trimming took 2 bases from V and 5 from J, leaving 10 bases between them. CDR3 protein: CASSFPGMETQYF. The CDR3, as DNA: TGCGCCAGCAGCTTCCCAGGGATGGAGACCCAGTACTTC.

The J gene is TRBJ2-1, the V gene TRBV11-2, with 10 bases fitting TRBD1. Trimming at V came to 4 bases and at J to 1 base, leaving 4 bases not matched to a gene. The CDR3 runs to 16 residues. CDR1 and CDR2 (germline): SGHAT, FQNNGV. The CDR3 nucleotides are TGTGCCAGCAGCTCAGGGACAGGGGAATCCTACAATGAGCAGTTCTTC. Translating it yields CASSSGTGESYNEQFF.

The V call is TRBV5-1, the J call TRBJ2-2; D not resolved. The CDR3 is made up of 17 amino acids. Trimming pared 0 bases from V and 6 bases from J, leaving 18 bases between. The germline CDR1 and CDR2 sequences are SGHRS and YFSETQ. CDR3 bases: TGCGCCAGCAGCTTGGGGGCCCCCCCGAGGTACGCCGGGGAGCTGTTTTTT. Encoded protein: CASSLGAPPRYAGELFF.

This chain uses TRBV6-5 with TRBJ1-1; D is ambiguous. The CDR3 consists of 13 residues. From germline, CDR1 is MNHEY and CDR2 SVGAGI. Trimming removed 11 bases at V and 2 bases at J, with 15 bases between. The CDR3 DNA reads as TGTGCCGCCACTCCATGGAAAAACACTGAAGCTTTCTTT. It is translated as CAATPWKNTEAFF.

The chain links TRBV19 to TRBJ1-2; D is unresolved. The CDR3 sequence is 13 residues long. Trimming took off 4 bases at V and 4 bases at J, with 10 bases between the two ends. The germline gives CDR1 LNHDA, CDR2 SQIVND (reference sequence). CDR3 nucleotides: TGTGCCAGTAGTAGAACCCTCAGCTATGGCTACACCTTC. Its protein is CASSRTLSYGYTF.

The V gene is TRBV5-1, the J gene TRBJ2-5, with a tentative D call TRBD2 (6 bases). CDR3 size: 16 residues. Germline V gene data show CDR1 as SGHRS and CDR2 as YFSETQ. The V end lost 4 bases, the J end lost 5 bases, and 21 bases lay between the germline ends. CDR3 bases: TGCGCCAGCAGCACGTTAGCGGTTAGACGGGCGGAGACCCAGTACTTC. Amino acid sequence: CASSTLAVRRAETQYF.

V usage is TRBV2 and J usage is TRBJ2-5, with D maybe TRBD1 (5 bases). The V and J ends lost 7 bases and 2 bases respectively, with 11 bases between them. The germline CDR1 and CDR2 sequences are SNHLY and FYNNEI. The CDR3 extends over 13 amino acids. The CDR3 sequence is CASNRQIQETQYF. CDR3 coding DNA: TGTGCCAGCAACCGACAGATACAAGAGACCCAGTACTTC.

CDR3 sequence: CASSLRGIGTVSYNEQFF. CDR3 bases: TGTGCCAGCAGCTTGAGGGGCATTGGGACCGTCTCCTACAATGAGCAGTTCTTC. J is TRBJ2-1 and V is TRBV7-3, with D tentatively TRBD1 or TRBD2 (5 bases each). Germline V gives CDR1 SGHTA, CDR2 FQGTGA. The V end was cut by 3 bases, the J end by 0 bases, with 18 bases between. The CDR3 sequence is 18 residues long. Full variable domain (outside the CDR3, taken from reference TRBV7-3 and TRBJ2-1): GAGVSQTPSNKVTEKGKYVELRCDPISGHTALYWYRQSLGQGPEFLIYFQGTGAADDSGLPNDRFFAVRPEGSVSTLKIQRTERGDSAVYLCASSLRGIGTVSYNEQFFGPGTRLTVL.

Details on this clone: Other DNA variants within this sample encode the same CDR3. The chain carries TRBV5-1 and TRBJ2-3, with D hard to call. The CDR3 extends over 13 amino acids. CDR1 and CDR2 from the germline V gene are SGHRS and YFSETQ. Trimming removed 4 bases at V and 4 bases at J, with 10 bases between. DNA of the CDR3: TGCGCCAGCAGCCCCACTGGGCCAGATACGCAGTATTTT. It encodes CASSPTGPDTQYF.